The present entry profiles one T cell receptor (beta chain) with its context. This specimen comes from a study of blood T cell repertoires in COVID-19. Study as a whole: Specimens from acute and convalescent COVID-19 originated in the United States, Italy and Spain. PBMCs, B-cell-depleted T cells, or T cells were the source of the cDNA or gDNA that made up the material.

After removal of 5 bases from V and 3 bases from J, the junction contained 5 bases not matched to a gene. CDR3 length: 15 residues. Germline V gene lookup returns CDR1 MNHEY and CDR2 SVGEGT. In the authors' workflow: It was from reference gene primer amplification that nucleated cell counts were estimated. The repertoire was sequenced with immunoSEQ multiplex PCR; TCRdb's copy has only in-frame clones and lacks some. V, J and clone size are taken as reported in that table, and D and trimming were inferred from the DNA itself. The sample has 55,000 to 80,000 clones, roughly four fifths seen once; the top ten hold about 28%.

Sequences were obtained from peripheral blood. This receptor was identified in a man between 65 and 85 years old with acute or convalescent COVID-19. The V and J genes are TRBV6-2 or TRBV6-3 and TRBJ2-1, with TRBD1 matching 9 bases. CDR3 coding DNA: TGTGCCAGCAGTCTGAGGACAGGGGACTACAATGAGCAGTTCTTC. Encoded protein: CASSLRTGDYNEQFF.